The rows below give T cell receptor beta chains drawn from one sample of a study of blood T cell repertoires in COVID-19. Clones were read by immunoSEQ multiplex PCR, and TCRdb kept only the in-frame ones, dropping some. Of 350,000 to 550,000 clones in the sample, 70% to 90% were seen once. Specimen: PBMCs or T cells enriched from blood (not recorded which). These receptors were collected from a woman aged 18-29 years with acute COVID-19. Both conserved end residues are part of each CDR3. Fields, in order: J gene, V gene, D gene, clone size, CDR3 protein, CDR3 DNA. D genes are given only for firm matches. Only part of the rows carry a size: once, few, many, or a class if the clone is expanded.

>TRBJ2-5|TRBV3-1/TRBV3-2|-|-
CASSHGETQYF
TGTGCCAGCAGCCACGGAGAGACCCAGTACTTC
>TRBJ2-2|TRBV7-7|-|-
CASSLAVGSKTGELFF
TGTGCTAGCAGCTTAGCTGTGGGGAGCAAAACCGGGGAGCTGTTTTTT
>TRBJ1-1|TRBV14|-|-
CASSQGRANTEAFF
TGTGCCAGCAGCCAAGGGAGAGCGAACACTGAAGCTTTCTTT
>TRBJ1-5|TRBV9|TRBD1|-
CASSPTGGGQPQHF
TGTGCCAGCAGCCCCACAGGGGGTGGGCAGCCCCAGCATTTT
>TRBJ2-5|TRBV2|-|-
CASRGRLQETQYF
TGTGCCAGCAGGGGCAGGTTACAAGAGACCCAGTACTTC
>TRBJ2-1|TRBV5-6|-|once
CASSLGDRSRGEQFF
TGTGCCAGCAGCTTGGGTGACAGATCTCGTGGTGAGCAGTTCTTC
>TRBJ2-1|TRBV27|-|once
CASSSAYNEQFF
TGTGCCAGCAGTTCCGCGTACAATGAGCAGTTCTTC
>TRBJ1-1|TRBV6-5|-|few
CASSYSRVGTEAFF
TGTGCCAGCAGTTACTCGCGGGTCGGCACTGAAGCTTTCTTT
>TRBJ2-1|TRBV18|-|-
CASSPLNRDEQFF
TGTGCCAGCTCACCATTAAACAGGGACGAGCAGTTCTTC
>TRBJ2-1|TRBV30|TRBD1|-
CAWRGQGPYNEQFF
TGTGCCTGGAGAGGACAGGGCCCCTACAATGAGCAGTTCTTC
>TRBJ2-3|TRBV19|-|-
CASMRGRGYTDTQYF
TGTGCCAGTATGAGGGGTAGGGGGTACACAGATACGCAGTATTTT
>TRBJ1-5|TRBV4-3|-|-
CASSQDLPTSRNQPQHF
TGCGCCAGCAGCCAAGATTTGCCTACTTCACGCAATCAGCCCCAGCATTTT
>TRBJ1-2|TRBV15|TRBD1|-
CATSPDRDSHGYTF
TGTGCCACCTCACCGGACAGGGATTCACATGGCTACACCTTC
>TRBJ1-3|TRBV7-6|-|-
CASQGTGNTIYF
TGTGCCAGTCAGGGAACTGGAAACACCATATATTTT
>TRBJ1-3|TRBV5-6|TRBD1|-
CASSSGTVIFSGNTIYF
TGTGCCAGCAGCTCCGGGACAGTCATTTTCTCTGGAAACACCATATATTTT
>TRBJ2-3|TRBV4-1|TRBD1|-
CASSQYRDRVRTDTQYF
TGCGCCAGCAGCCAGTACCGGGACAGGGTACGGACAGATACGCAGTATTTT
>TRBJ2-3|TRBV11-2|TRBD2|once
CASSLSAGGLLDTQYF
TGTGCCAGCAGCTTATCGGCGGGAGGCCTTTTGGATACGCAGTATTTT
>TRBJ1-6|TRBV6-5|-|-
CASGFTSTVRSPLHF
TGTGCCAGCGGGTTCACGAGTACAGTACGTTCACCCCTCCACTTT
>TRBJ2-1|TRBV6-5|-|-
CASKKGLDYNEQFF
TGTGCCAGCAAAAAGGGGCTGGACTACAATGAGCAGTTCTTC
>TRBJ2-3|TRBV9|-|-
CASSVGGGHLGTDTQYF
TGTGCCAGCAGCGTAGGGGGGGGACACCTGGGCACAGATACGCAGTATTTT
>TRBJ1-5|TRBV6-6|-|-
CASRLSLNQPQHF
TGTGCCAGCAGATTGTCCCTCAATCAGCCCCAGCATTTT
>TRBJ2-1|TRBV5-8|-|-
CASSPDRQYNEQFF
TGTGCCAGCAGCCCGGACAGACAGTACAATGAGCAGTTCTTC
>TRBJ1-4|TRBV6-1|-|-
CASSETSTNEKLFF
TGTGCCAGCAGTGAGACTTCAACTAATGAAAAACTGTTTTTT
>TRBJ2-5|TRBV5-1|TRBD1|once
CASSLSQGAQTQYF
TGCGCCAGCAGCTTAAGCCAGGGGGCGCAGACCCAGTACTTC
>TRBJ1-1|TRBV7-9|TRBD1|once
CASSSSRGTGKGTEAFF
TGTGCCAGCAGCTCGAGCCGAGGGACAGGGAAGGGAACTGAAGCTTTCTTT
>TRBJ1-1|TRBV20-1|-|-
CSGNRDTEAFF
TGCAGTGGGAACAGGGACACTGAAGCTTTCTTT
>TRBJ2-3|TRBV6-5|-|-
CASMRRSKTDTQYF
TGTGCCAGCATGCGTAGGAGTAAGACAGATACGCAGTATTTT
>TRBJ1-1|TRBV2|-|-
CASSAKGWGTEAFF
TGTGCCAGCAGTGCCAAGGGGTGGGGCACTGAAGCTTTCTTT
>TRBJ1-2|TRBV11-2|-|-
CASSSTGNYGYTF
TGTGCCAGCAGCTCTACAGGGAACTATGGCTACACCTTC
>TRBJ2-7|TRBV6-2/TRBV6-3|TRBD2|-
CASSYRSGGAAEQYF
TGTGCCAGCAGTTATCGTAGCGGGGGGGCGGCTGAGCAGTACTTC
>TRBJ2-7|TRBV3-1/TRBV3-2|TRBD1|-
CASSSLTGVSYEQYF
TGTGCCAGCAGCTCGCTGACAGGGGTTTCCTACGAGCAGTACTTC
>TRBJ1-1|TRBV19|TRBD1|-
CASSPTGVPEAFF
TGTGCCAGTAGTCCGACAGGGGTCCCTGAAGCTTTCTTT
>TRBJ1-3|TRBV9|-|-
CASKDEQAGNTIYF
TGTGCCAGCAAGGATGAACAGGCTGGAAACACCATATATTTT
>TRBJ2-1|TRBV4-1|-|-
CASSQVGGRHEQFF
TGCGCCAGCAGCCAGGTGGGTGGGAGGCATGAGCAGTTCTTC
>TRBJ1-1|TRBV6-5|-|-
CASSYSDKNTEAFF
TGTGCCAGCAGTTACTCGGACAAGAACACTGAAGCTTTCTTT
>TRBJ2-1|TRBV18|TRBD2|-
CASSPPGTSGIREQFF
TGTGCCAGCTCACCACCTGGGACTAGCGGGATAAGAGAGCAGTTCTTC
>TRBJ1-2|TRBV27|-|few
CASSSTPRGAYGYTF
TGTGCCAGCAGTTCAACTCCGCGGGGTGCCTATGGCTACACCTTC
>TRBJ2-7|TRBV7-9|TRBD2|-
CASRPSSGLSSYEQYF
TGTGCCAGTCGCCCCTCTAGCGGGCTGAGCTCCTACGAGCAGTACTTC
>TRBJ2-5|TRBV2|-|-
CASSESLETQYF
TGTGCCAGCAGTGAATCTCTTGAGACCCAGTACTTC
>TRBJ1-2|TRBV7-3|-|-
CASSLRQSNYGYTF
TGTGCCAGCAGCTTAAGACAGTCTAACTATGGCTACACCTTC
>TRBJ2-3|TRBV5-1|TRBD1|-
CASSLIGTGFEGTDTQYF
TGCGCCAGCAGCTTGATTGGGACAGGGTTTGAAGGCACAGATACGCAGTATTTT
>TRBJ1-6|TRBV5-1|TRBD1|-
CASSQGQGNSPLHF
TGCGCCAGCAGCCAGGGACAGGGTAATTCACCCCTCCACTTT
>TRBJ2-7|TRBV11-3|TRBD1|-
CASSFSGTDPYEQYF
TGTGCCAGCAGCTTCTCCGGGACAGACCCCTACGAGCAGTACTTC
>TRBJ1-5|TRBV19|TRBD1|many
CASSPGQADQPQHF
TGTGCCAGTAGTCCCGGACAGGCCGATCAGCCCCAGCATTTT
>TRBJ1-1|TRBV2|-|-
CASSVGMNTEAFF
TGTGCCAGCAGTGTCGGTATGAACACTGAAGCTTTCTTT
>TRBJ1-2|TRBV10-3|TRBD1|-
CAISEGTGVAGYTF
TGTGCCATCAGTGAGGGCACAGGGGTCGCGGGCTACACCTTC
>TRBJ1-4|TRBV6-2/TRBV6-3|TRBD1|few
CASSPPYRGPYEKLFF
TGTGCCAGCAGCCCTCCCTACAGGGGGCCTTATGAAAAACTGTTTTTT
>TRBJ1-1|TRBV19|-|-
CASSSPRGQPNTEAFF
TGTGCCAGTAGTTCACCAAGAGGACAGCCGAACACTGAAGCTTTCTTT
>TRBJ2-5|TRBV5-3|TRBD2|-
CARSLATSGGLRETQYF
TGTGCCAGAAGCTTGGCGACTAGCGGGGGCCTCCGGGAGACCCAGTACTTC
>TRBJ2-2|TRBV7-5|-|-
CVRSPQGITGELFF
TGTGTCAGAAGCCCCCAGGGAATCACCGGGGAGCTGTTTTTT
>TRBJ2-3|TRBV7-2|-|-
CASSLGPGSTDTQYF
TGTGCCAGCAGCTTAGGTCCAGGGAGCACAGATACGCAGTATTTT
>TRBJ1-1|TRBV19|TRBD1|-
CATRWTTGVTEAFF
TGTGCCACGCGATGGACGACAGGGGTAACTGAAGCTTTCTTT